The 29 T cell receptor beta chains below all came from one sample that was sequenced in a study of T-cell reconstitution after alpha-beta-depleted transplantation in children. Using unique molecular identifiers, the investigators prepared the TCRbeta library. TCRdb called the PCR reads again in MiXCR, with one record for every CDR3 protein. The repertoire holds some 300,000 distinct CDR3 sequences, with 10% as singletons. The sample was PBMCs from the stem cell graft donor, taken from the stem cell graft. These receptors were taken from a human donor who donated a stem cell graft to a child with acute lymphoblastic leukemia.

V gene TRBV6-5 combines with J gene TRBJ1-1; D remains unclear. V was clipped by 6 bases and J by 6 bases, with 11 bases between them. Looked up from germline, CDR1 is MNHEY and CDR2 is SVGAGI. The length of the CDR3 is 12 residues. The DNA of the CDR3 is TGTGCCAGCAGCGGGAATCGGGCTGAAGCTTTCTTT. Encoded protein: CASSGNRAEAFF.

This clonotype was seen a handful of times. V and J are TRBV12-3 or TRBV12-4 and TRBJ2-1; 11 bases agree with TRBD2. V gave up 8 bases and J gave up 7 bases; unmatched junction bases: 7. CDR3 length: 14 amino acids. The CDR3 region has the DNA TGTGCCAGCCGCGTAGCGGGAGGGCAAAATGAGCAGTTCTTC. It codes for CASRVAGGQNEQFF.

The CDR3 DNA is TGTGCCAGCAGCGAATACCGAACTCAAGAGACCCAGTACTTC. It is translated as CASSEYRTQETQYF. The rearrangement joins TRBV2 to TRBJ2-5; D unclear. V was pared by 6 bases and J by 2 bases, with 13 bases between. Germline V gene data show CDR1 as SNHLY and CDR2 as FYNNEI. The CDR3 length is 14 residues.

V usage is TRBV4-2 and J usage is TRBJ2-3; the D gene is possibly TRBD2 (5 bases). Germline lookup yields CDR1 LGHNA and CDR2 YNFKEQ. V was trimmed by 0 bases and J by 2 bases, leaving 12 bases between them. This CDR3 comprises 16 residues. The CDR3 DNA is TGTGCCAGCAGCCAAGATGCTAGCAGTGTCACAGATACGCAGTATTTT. Encoded protein: CASSQDASSVTDTQYF.

In its sample, this clonotype was seen a few times. This chain links TRBV7-2 with TRBJ2-2, with TRBD2 matching 9 bases. CDR3 length equals 16 residues. The germline CDR1 and CDR2 sequences are SGHTA and FQGNSA. V lost 10 bases and J lost 3; bases outside the gene matches: 12. The CDR3 nucleotides are TGTGCCATCAATCCTCTTAGCGGGAGACACACCGGGGAGCTGTTTTTT. Translating gives CAINPLSGRHTGELFF. The whole variable domain, remainder taken from reference TRBV7-2 and TRBJ2-2, is GAGVSQSPSNKVTEKGKDVELRCDPISGHTALYWYRQSLGQGLEFLIYFQGNSAPDKSGLPSDRFSAERTGGSVSTLTIQRTQQEDSAVYLCAINPLSGRHTGELFFGEGSRLTVL.

This clonotype has just a few counts. This chain links TRBV5-1 with TRBJ1-2, with D uncertain. CDR1 is SGHRS and CDR2 is YFSETQ in the germline V gene. V lost 0 bases, J lost 3 bases, and 9 bases lay in between. The CDR3 sequence is 14 residues long. The CDR3 nucleotides read TGCGCCAGCAGCTTGGTATCTGGCGACTATGGCTACACCTTC. Translation gives CASSLVSGDYGYTF.

This clonotype was seen a handful of times. This CDR3 is CASSLLGQYNYGYTF. DNA of the CDR3: TGTGCCAGCAGCTTATTAGGCCAGTATAACTATGGCTACACCTTC. The chain has TRBV7-9 and TRBJ1-2; D unresolved. The CDR3 extends over 15 amino acids. From germline, CDR1 is SEHNR and CDR2 FQNEAQ (reference sequence). Trimming took off 2 bases at V and 1 base at J, with 11 bases between the two ends.

The genes are TRBV5-1 and TRBJ2-1, with D perhaps matching TRBD2 (7 bases). The ends were cut back, 0 bases at V and 6 bases at J, with 16 bases in the middle. Per germline, CDR1 SGHRS and CDR2 YFSETQ. The length of the CDR3 is 16 residues. In DNA, the CDR3 is TGCGCCAGCAGCTTGGCCAGGACGAGGGGGGGCAATGAGCAGTTCTTC. It encodes CASSLARTRGGNEQFF.

This clonotype was detected only a few times. The chain is built from TRBV5-6 and TRBJ2-7; perhaps TRBD1 as D (6 bases). Trimming shortened V by 3 bases and J by 6 bases, and 13 bases separated the two germline ends. Per the germline V gene, CDR1 is SGHDT and CDR2 is YYEEEE. This CDR3 has 13 residues. CDR3 region: CASSSGTFREQYF. Here the CDR3 DNA reads TGTGCCAGCAGCTCGGGGACATTTCGCGAGCAGTACTTC.

The chain combines TRBV6-2 or TRBV6-3 with TRBJ2-2; D remains unclear. The length of the CDR3 is 13 residues. Trimming took 2 bases from V and 9 from J, leaving 10 bases between them. The V gene's germline CDR1 is MNHEY and CDR2 SVGEGT. This CDR3 is CASSYADSRELFF. CDR3 bases: TGTGCCAGCAGTTACGCGGATTCTAGGGAGCTGTTTTTT.

This chain connects TRBV7-2 to TRBJ2-2, with TRBD2 matching over 9 bases. This CDR3 comprises 16 residues. Germline values: CDR1 SGHTA, CDR2 FQGNSA. V was clipped by 1 base and J by 3 bases; unmatched bases: 3. CDR3 amino acids: CASSLVSGSYTGELFF. CDR3 DNA sequence: TGTGCCAGCAGCTTAGTTAGCGGGAGTTACACCGGGGAGCTGTTTTTT.

This clonotype showed up just a few times. V gene TRBV14 combines with J gene TRBJ2-2, with unresolved D. The CDR3 totals 14 residues. Trimming pared 1 base from V and 5 bases from J, leaving 8 bases between. Germline lookup yields CDR1 SGHDN and CDR2 FVKESK. This CDR3 is CASSQVSNTGELFF. The DNA for the CDR3 is TGTGCCAGCAGCCAAGTGTCTAATACCGGGGAGCTGTTTTTT.

The chain employs TRBV20-1 and TRBJ2-6; 9 nucleotides align to TRBD2. J gave up 0 bases and V 3 bases, and 9 bases lay outside the gene matches. The CDR3 loop spans 18 amino acids. Looked up from germline, CDR1 is DFQATT and CDR2 is SNEGSKA (reference sequence). CDR3 residues: CSASQLAGPRSGANVLTF. DNA of the CDR3: TGCAGTGCTAGTCAGCTAGCGGGGCCACGCTCTGGGGCCAACGTCCTGACTTTC.

This clonotype has ten or more counts. J is TRBJ1-5 and V is TRBV28; maybe TRBD1 (6 bases). Trimming cost V 4 bases and J 0 bases, with 10 bases left between them. The CDR3 is 15 residues long. Germline values: CDR1 MDHEN, CDR2 SYDVKM. CDR3 protein: CASSWDIGSNQPQHF. CDR3 DNA sequence: TGTGCCAGCAGTTGGGACATCGGTAGCAATCAGCCCCAGCATTTT.

The CDR3 nucleotides read TGCGCCAGCGGTACCGGGACTAGCGCAAACGAGCAGTACTTC. As protein: CASGTGTSANEQYF. The rearrangement links TRBV5-1 to TRBJ2-7; TRBD2 matches at 10 bases. In germline, CDR1 is SGHRS, CDR2 YFSETQ. This CDR3 has 14 amino acids. After removal of 7 bases from V and 5 bases from J, the junction contained 9 bases not matched to a gene.

Ten or more counts support this clonotype. The chain couples TRBV7-9 to TRBJ1-3, with D tentatively TRBD1 (5 bases). V lost 1 base and J lost 0, with 7 bases in between. The CDR3 runs to 15 residues. The germline gives CDR1 SEHNR, CDR2 FQNEAQ (reference sequence). Here the CDR3 reads CASSLGQLSGNTIYF. CDR3 nucleotides: TGTGCCAGCAGCTTAGGACAGCTCTCTGGAAACACCATATATTTT.

This clonotype was detected many times. This sequence joins TRBV20-1 and TRBJ2-5, with D possibly being TRBD1 (5 bases). V was trimmed by 2 bases and J by 1 base, leaving 8 bases between them. The CDR3 consists of 13 residues. Looked up from germline, CDR1 is DFQATT and CDR2 is SNEGSKA (reference sequence). The CDR3 bases are TGCAGTGCTAGAAGGGGAAGCCAAGAGACCCAGTACTTC. Its protein product is CSARRGSQETQYF.

This clonotype was counted only a few times. A junction boundary mismatches the germline segment, possibly from a read error. The V and J genes are TRBV14 and TRBJ2-1; D ambiguous. Germline-derived CDR1 and CDR2 are SGHDN and FVKESK. The CDR3 has 13 residues. Here the CDR3 reads CASNQGILNGQFF. In nucleotides, the CDR3 is TGTGCCAGCAACCAAGGTATACTAAATGGGCAGTTCTTC.

The table lists this clonotype with a few counts. The chain has TRBV5-5 and TRBJ2-5, with 8 positions matching TRBD2. The germline gives CDR1 SGHKS, CDR2 YYEKEE (reference sequence). Losses at the gene ends were 3 bases for V and 1 base for J; bases not matched to a gene: 8. This CDR3 is 16 amino acids long. CDR3 sequence reads: CASSWNSGTPQETQYF. The CDR3 DNA is TGTGCCAGCAGCTGGAATAGCGGGACACCCCAAGAGACCCAGTACTTC.

This clonotype has more than one count but fewer than ten. The chain uses TRBV7-8 and TRBJ1-4, with D tentatively TRBD1 (5 bases). The CDR3 covers 16 residues. Looked up from germline, CDR1 is SGHVS and CDR2 is FQNEAQ. The V gene lost 1 base and the J gene lost 11 bases, with 20 bases spanning the gap. CDR3 DNA sequence: TGTGCCAGCAGCTTAGACGGGCAGGGCCCAGTCCGTAAACTGTTTTTT. It translates to CASSLDGQGPVRKLFF.

The CDR3 DNA sequence: TGCGCCAGCAGCAGACAGACAGCGGGGTGGCCACTAGACTACGAGCAGTACTTC. It encodes CASSRQTAGWPLDYEQYF. V and J are TRBV5-1 and TRBJ2-7; 7 positions match TRBD2. From germline, CDR1 is SGHRS and CDR2 YFSETQ. After removal of 4 bases from V and 3 bases from J, the junction contained 19 bases not matched to a gene. The CDR3 covers 18 residues.

The V gene is TRBV5-1, the J gene TRBJ2-2; tentative D call: TRBD1 (6 bases). CDR3 size: 14 residues. In germline, CDR1 is SGHRS, CDR2 YFSETQ. Trimming pared 2 bases from V and 6 bases from J, leaving 11 bases between. The CDR3 reads CASSLRQDSGELFF. The CDR3 DNA sequence: TGCGCCAGCAGCTTAAGACAGGACTCCGGGGAGCTGTTTTTT.

This clonotype was detected a few times. CDR3 amino acids: CSALDRGGNEKLFF. The DNA of the CDR3 is TGCAGTGCTTTAGACAGGGGCGGAAACGAAAAACTGTTTTTT. The gene calls are TRBV20-1 and TRBJ1-4; 8 bases are shared with TRBD1. This CDR3 comprises 14 residues. Trimming took 5 bases from V and 8 from J; bases not matched to a gene: 10. Per germline, CDR1 DFQATT and CDR2 SNEGSKA (reference sequence).

The chain combines TRBV5-1 with TRBJ2-7, with a possible D match to TRBD2 (5 bases). CDR1 SGHRS and CDR2 YFSETQ come from the germline V gene. With 0 bases removed from V and 1 base from J, the gap between germline ends came to 14 bases. CDR3 length: 16 residues. The CDR3 region has the DNA TGCGCCAGCAGCTTGGGGAGCGGTAGTCCATCCTACGAGCAGTACTTC. It yields the protein CASSLGSGSPSYEQYF.

There are many counts of this clonotype. The genes are TRBV4-1 and TRBJ2-1; no clear D gene. The germline V gene has CDR1 MGHRA and CDR2 YSYEKL. The V and J ends lost 0 bases and 10 bases respectively, with 10 bases between them. The CDR3 is 13 residues long. CDR3 loop: CASSQDVSGEQFF. The CDR3 bases are TGCGCCAGCAGCCAAGATGTTTCAGGAGAGCAGTTCTTC.

The chain uses TRBV20-1 and TRBJ2-7, with no clear D. The CDR3 extends over 13 amino acids. V lost 3 bases and J lost 0, with 9 bases in between. Germline V gives CDR1 DFQATT, CDR2 SNEGSKA (reference sequence). The CDR3 DNA sequence: TGCAGTGCTAGTAGGTTTACCTCCTACGAGCAGTACTTC. Its translation is CSASRFTSYEQYF.

In this sample, this clonotype turned up many times. The chain uses TRBV7-2 and TRBJ2-2; the match to TRBD2 covers 8 bases. Unmatched junction bases numbered 10, after V lost 1 base and J lost 6 bases. This CDR3 contains 17 residues. Germline V gene lookup returns CDR1 SGHTA and CDR2 FQGNSA. CDR3 amino acids: CASSLGPGGSKAGELFF. The CDR3 DNA reads TGTGCCAGCAGCTTAGGACCGGGAGGGTCGAAGGCCGGGGAGCTGTTTTTT.

This clonotype was seen a handful of times. The chain uses TRBV7-9 and TRBJ2-7; D uncertain. The CDR3 consists of 15 residues. Germline CDR1 reads SEHNR; CDR2 reads FQNEAQ (reference sequence). Trimming took off 0 bases at V and 3 bases at J, with 12 bases between the two ends. This CDR3 reads CASSLAPGLLYEQYF. The CDR3 DNA follows: TGTGCCAGCAGCTTAGCGCCCGGGCTCCTCTACGAGCAGTACTTC.

As to this clonotype: Given a much more abundant clone one base away, this may be a read error. V and J are TRBV28 and TRBJ1-3; D possibly corresponds to TRBD1 (5 bases). V was shortened by 7 bases and J by 2 bases, with 15 bases between the two germline ends. The CDR3 is 15 amino acids. Germline V gene data show CDR1 as MDHEN and CDR2 as SYDVKM. The DNA for the CDR3 is TGTGCCAGCATGGGACGAGTAAGGACTGGAAACACCATATATTTT. Protein sequence: CASMGRVRTGNTIYF.